This section outlines one T cell receptor (beta chain) sequence together with its context. Its cognate antigen is unknown. The sample originates from a study of CD4 T cells in relation to SARS-CoV-2 and coronaviruses. The CDR3 contains 15 residues. V shed 5 bases and J 5 bases; nucleotides not matched to a gene: 10. Germline V gene sequence: CDR1 SSHAT, CDR2 FNYEAQ (reference sequence). The unexposed donors gave CD4+ T cells in 2011-2018, prior to COVID-19. The cells were cultured for about ten days before CD4+ T cells were isolated. Data came from immunoSEQ multiplex PCR; TCRdb stores just in-frame clones and leaves some out. The sample lists fewer than 25,000 clones; 77% were seen once.

Sequencing used CD4+ T cells from PBMCs, cultured in vitro. The source of this sequence is a human donor in good health. The J gene is TRBJ2-5, the V gene TRBV7-7; TRBD1 matches at 8 bases. This CDR3 reads CASSLGQGQRETQYF. CDR3 nucleotides: TGTGCCAGCAGCCTCGGACAGGGTCAACGTGAGACCCAGTACTTC.